Reported below is one T cell receptor (delta chain). Its antigen is not identified. This CDR3 contains 17 residues. The junction had 11 bases not matched to a gene; V was cut back by 1 base and J by 3 bases. Germline CDR1 is TSWWSYY and CDR2 is QGS. This entry comes from a study of Vδ1+ human thymocytes. Findings and limits, study-wide: In the thymus, TRG and TRD repertoires looked highly polyclonal with Gaussian CDR3 lengths.

RNA was extracted from the cells and then reverse transcribed. The CDR3 regions were amplified by multiplex PCR from V-gene primers to a constant-region primer. TCRdb processed the multiplex PCR reads again with the CATT caller. The sample holds about 55,000 delta-chain clones; less than 20% are singletons and the top ten take roughly 0.5%. The TCR sequence derives from a boy younger than two who had congenital heart surgery. The genes are TRDV1 and TRDJ1; 7 nucleotides line up with TRDD3. The sample taken for sequencing was Vdelta1+ gamma-delta thymocytes from the thymus. Subset meaning: FACS-sorted CD3+ TCRalphabeta- TCRVdelta1+ TCRVdelta2- thymocytes. CDR3 in amino acids: CALGERPILGHPDKLIF. Here the CDR3 DNA reads TGTGCTCTTGGGGAACGCCCCATACTGGGGCACCCCGATAAACTCATCTTT.